Sequencing of this T cell receptor (beta chain) was carried out in a study of blood T cell repertoires in COVID-19. Looking at the study overall: T cells, B-cell-depleted T cells, or PBMCs provided the cDNA or gDNA that served as material.

Some clones are missing from TCRdb's copy, which holds only in-frame ones; the method was immunoSEQ multiplex PCR. The sample includes about 280,000 clones, around 92% of them seen just once. Recruited during active infection, patients (from Seattle) were subsequently followed longitudinally. Trimming pared 2 bases from V and 0 bases from J, leaving 5 bases between. The V gene's germline CDR1 is SGHRS and CDR2 YFSETQ. CDR3 length: 13 residues. The sequence derives from a woman in her thirties with COVID-19, enrolled during active disease. This rearrangement joins TRBV5-1 to TRBJ1-1; D unclear. Material: peripheral blood. The CDR3 sequence is CASSFSMNTEAFF. The CDR3 nucleotides are TGCGCCAGCAGCTTTTCTATGAACACTGAAGCTTTCTTT.